These 20 T cell receptor beta chains originate from one sample sequenced in a study of memory CD4+ T cells and cytomegalovirus serostatus (dated by TCRdb to between 2018 and 2020). A FACSAria II was used to sort memory CD4+ T cells, defined as single viable CD3+CD4+CD8-CD45RO+ cells. The method was the immunoSEQ multiplex PCR assay. The source is immuneACCESS, and TCRdb retained only in-frame sequences with V and J called. Part of the clones is not carried over; for the studies checked, unresolved V genes explain less than half of this, and the remainder is unexplained. This sample is represented by about 48,000 clones; more than 70% of them were singletons. 0.78% of the sample belongs to the ten largest clones. The specimen was memory CD4+ T cells from blood. These TCRs come from an adult in good health and CMV-seronegative.

This clone was counted only a few times. The J gene is TRBJ1-2, the V gene TRBV2, with D perhaps matching TRBD1 (6 bases). Germline CDR1 SNHLY, CDR2 FYNNEI. This CDR3 is 15 amino acids long. Trimming took off 7 bases at V and 0 bases at J, with 15 bases between the two ends. The CDR3: CASIKGGTANYGYTF. In DNA form, the CDR3 reads TGTGCCAGCATCAAGGGGGGTACCGCTAACTATGGCTACACCTTC.

This clone was detected a few times. The chain employs TRBV5-6 and TRBJ1-2; no firm D call. Germline CDR1 and CDR2: SGHDT and YYEEEE. V was shortened by 4 bases and J by 5 bases, with 9 bases between the two germline ends. The CDR3 extends over 12 amino acids. The CDR3 here is CASSLWVYGYTF. The CDR3 DNA is TGTGCCAGCAGCCTTTGGGTGTATGGCTACACCTTC.

This chain links TRBV5-1 with TRBJ1-1; 7 bases are shared with TRBD1. V gave up 0 bases and J gave up 0 bases; unmatched junction bases: 5. The CDR3 totals 16 residues. Germline CDR1 and CDR2: SGHRS and YFSETQ. The CDR3 loop reads CASSLGQGRVNTEAFF. CDR3 DNA: TGCGCCAGCAGCTTGGGACAGGGTCGTGTGAACACTGAAGCTTTCTTT.

V usage is TRBV30 and J usage is TRBJ1-4; 10 nucleotides line up with TRBD1. Losses at the gene ends were 1 base for V and 8 bases for J; bases not matched to a gene: 13. Germline V gene data show CDR1 as GTSNPN and CDR2 as SVGIG (reference sequence). The CDR3 spans 17 residues. This chain's CDR3 is CAWSGKPGTGVGEKLFF. The CDR3 coding sequence is TGTGCCTGGAGTGGAAAACCCGGGACAGGGGTGGGGGAAAAACTGTTTTTT.

The V gene is TRBV7-9, the J gene TRBJ1-2, with D tentatively TRBD1 (5 bases). Germline V gene sequence: CDR1 SEHNR, CDR2 FQNEAQ (reference sequence). The CDR3 spans 15 residues. Trimming shortened V by 3 bases and J by 5 bases, and 16 bases separated the two germline ends. The chain's CDR3 is CASSFQTRGPYGYTF. Written as DNA, the CDR3 is TGTGCCAGCAGCTTTCAGACCCGGGGCCCTTATGGCTACACCTTC.

This clone was detected a few times. The V call is TRBV28, the J call TRBJ1-2, with D perhaps TRBD1 (5 bases). The germline V and J ends were trimmed by 6 bases and 4 bases, with 15 bases remaining between them. The CDR3 consists of 14 residues. Germline values: CDR1 MDHEN, CDR2 SYDVKM. CDR3 bases: TGTGCCAGCAGAGGGACCTCGAGGGGCTATGGCTACACCTTC. Protein product: CASRGTSRGYGYTF.

This clone was seen just once. J is TRBJ2-6 and V is TRBV19; 7 nucleotides align to TRBD1. The length of the CDR3 is 17 residues. V shed 4 bases, J shed 2 bases, and the junction held 8 bases outside the gene matches. Germline CDR1 and CDR2: LNHDA and SQIVND (reference sequence). Written as DNA, the CDR3 is TGTGCCAGTAGTAAAACTCCAACAGGGGCTGGGGCCAACGTCCTGACTTTC. It specifies CASSKTPTGAGANVLTF.

V is TRBV25-1 and J is TRBJ2-5; 10 nucleotides line up with TRBD2. Looked up from germline, CDR1 is MGHDK and CDR2 is SYGVNS. Trimming cost V 6 bases and J 5 bases; bases outside gene matches: 15. The CDR3 is 17 amino acids. CDR3 protein: CASSPSVSGRAVETQYF. In nucleotides, the CDR3 is TGTGCCAGCAGCCCAAGTGTGAGCGGGAGGGCCGTCGAGACCCAGTACTTC.

The chain recombines TRBV4-1 with TRBJ2-2, with TRBD1 as a possible D gene (5 bases). V was pared by 0 bases and J by 4 bases, with 12 bases between. The CDR3 runs to 16 residues. Germline V gives CDR1 MGHRA, CDR2 YSYEKL. CDR3 loop: CASSQEVQGGTGELFF. The DNA of the CDR3 is TGCGCCAGCAGCCAAGAGGTCCAGGGCGGCACCGGGGAGCTGTTTTTT.

CDR3 loop: CASSFGPSGASTDTQYF. The CDR3 coding sequence is TGCGCCAGCAGCTTCGGGCCTAGCGGGGCTAGCACAGATACGCAGTATTTT. The gene calls are TRBV5-1 and TRBJ2-3; TRBD2 matches at 9 bases. The V segment lost 2 bases and the J segment 0 bases; nucleotides outside the gene matches: 7. The germline gives CDR1 SGHRS, CDR2 YFSETQ. The CDR3 has 17 residues.

This clone was seen only once. This sequence joins TRBV6-1 and TRBJ1-2, with D hard to call. Looked up from germline, CDR1 is MNHNS and CDR2 is SASEGT. The CDR3 contains 12 residues. V was clipped by 2 bases and J by 2 bases, with 3 bases between them. CDR3 region: CASSEPNYGYTF. As DNA, the CDR3 is TGTGCCAGCAGTGAACCAAACTATGGCTACACCTTC.

This clone was seen only a few times. This sample also contains other DNA sequences that code for the same CDR3. This chain joins TRBV5-1 and TRBJ1-1; D may be TRBD1 (5 bases). The CDR3 is made up of 13 amino acids. Germline loops: CDR1 SGHRS, CDR2 YFSETQ. V lost 3 bases and J 3 bases, leaving 9 bases between the germline ends. The CDR3 DNA sequence: TGCGCCAGCAGCTGGGACCGGGACACTGAAGCTTTCTTT. Its protein product is CASSWDRDTEAFF.

The chain carries TRBV21-1 and TRBJ1-5. TRBV21-1 is an annotated pseudogene. There are 15 residues in the CDR3. The DNA of the CDR3 is TGTGCCAGCAGCCAGGGATGGGGGAGGAATCAGCCCCAGCATTTT. This gives the protein CASSQGWGRNQPQHF.

This clone turned up a few times. The chain is built from TRBV6-5 and TRBJ2-4; D might be TRBD1 (5 bases). V was pared by 0 bases and J by 6 bases, with 6 bases between. The CDR3 extends over 13 amino acids. CDR1 and CDR2 from the germline V gene are MNHEY and SVGAGI. The CDR3 reads CASSYSGRNIQYF. The DNA of the CDR3 is TGTGCCAGCAGTTACTCGGGGCGAAACATTCAGTACTTC.

The V and J genes are TRBV6-6 and TRBJ1-4; the D gene is possibly TRBD1 (6 bases). V lost 5 bases and J lost 0, with 10 bases in between. The CDR3 is 15 amino acids. Germline lookup yields CDR1 MNHNY and CDR2 SVGAGI (reference sequence). The CDR3, as DNA: TGTGCCAGCAGTAAACGACAGGCAACTAATGAAAAACTGTTTTTT. Its protein product is CASSKRQATNEKLFF.

This clone was counted a few times. This chain connects TRBV5-4 to TRBJ2-1; TRBD1 matches 7 bases. There are 13 residues in the CDR3. CDR1 is SGHNT, CDR2 YYREEE, per germline (reference sequence). J lost 7 bases, V lost 4 bases, and 5 bases had no gene match. CDR3 region: CASSATGKNEQFF. Here the CDR3 DNA reads TGTGCCAGCAGCGCGACAGGGAAAAATGAGCAGTTCTTC.

Comment on this clone: The sample has other DNA sequences that encode this CDR3 too. The V call is TRBV18, the J call TRBJ2-7, with 11 bases lining up with TRBD2. CDR3 length equals 15 residues. Germline V gene data show CDR1 as KGHSH and CDR2 as LQKENI. The junction had 0 bases not matched to a gene; V was cut back by 0 bases and J by 2 bases. CDR3 in amino acids: CASSPPLAGAYEQYF. The CDR3 DNA sequence: TGTGCCAGCTCACCACCACTAGCGGGGGCCTACGAGCAGTACTTC.

As to this clone: Within the sample, other DNA sequences also encode this same CDR3. The rearrangement joins TRBV5-6 to TRBJ1-2; D is ambiguous. The V and J ends lost 0 bases and 4 bases respectively, with 4 bases between them. Germline lookup yields CDR1 SGHDT and CDR2 YYEEEE. There are 12 residues in the CDR3. In nucleotides, the CDR3 is TGTGCCAGCAGCTTGGTTAGCTATGGCTACACCTTC. Translated: CASSLVSYGYTF.

The chain uses TRBV9 and TRBJ1-1; tentative D call: TRBD1 (5 bases). In germline, CDR1 is SGDLS, CDR2 YYNGEE. This CDR3 is built from 13 residues. V lost 7 bases to trimming and J lost 3 bases, with 13 bases between them. The CDR3 region is CASRPQGYTEAFF. The CDR3 nucleotides are TGTGCCAGCCGCCCCCAGGGATACACTGAAGCTTTCTTT.

This chain joins TRBV18 and TRBJ1-2; 8 positions match TRBD1. Trimming cost V 3 bases and J 3 bases; bases outside gene matches: 0. The germline gives CDR1 KGHSH, CDR2 LQKENI. This CDR3 region has 13 residues. For the CDR3, the DNA is TGTGCCAGCTCACCGGGACAGGACTATGGCTACACCTTC. Protein: CASSPGQDYGYTF.